This TCR beta chain was observed in a study of identical twins. Whole-study results and caveats: Out-of-frame alpha sequences common to twins exhibited a surplus of low generation probability.

Points on this clonotype: What it binds is unknown.

MiXCR, applied by TCRdb to the 5' RACE reads, yields one record per CDR3 protein. The data contain approximately 490,000 distinct CDR3 sequences, more than 20% of them singletons. These data are also associated with another study on yellow fever vaccine responses in identical twins. From that report: Twin vaccine T cell responses reportedly seemed partly convergent, partly personalized.

Specimen: CD4+ T cells sorted from blood. The origin of this receptor is a woman aged 18-35 years in good health.

The CDR3: CATSSGRTFYEQYF. CDR3 DNA: TGTGCCACCAGCAGTGGCAGAACTTTCTACGAGCAGTACTTC. The V gene is TRBV15, the J gene TRBJ2-7; unclear D gene. The CDR3 length is 14 residues. Germline V CDR1 and CDR2: LNHNV, YYDKDF (reference sequence). The V end lost 3 bases, the J end lost 3 bases, and 12 bases lay between the germline ends. Complete variable domain (other parts from reference TRBV15 and TRBJ2-7): DAMVIQNPRYQVTQFGKPVTLSCSQTLNHNVMYWYQQKSSQAPKLLFHYYDKDFNNEADTPDNFQSRRPNTSFCFLDIRSPGLGDTAMYLCATSSGRTFYEQYFGPGTRLTVT.